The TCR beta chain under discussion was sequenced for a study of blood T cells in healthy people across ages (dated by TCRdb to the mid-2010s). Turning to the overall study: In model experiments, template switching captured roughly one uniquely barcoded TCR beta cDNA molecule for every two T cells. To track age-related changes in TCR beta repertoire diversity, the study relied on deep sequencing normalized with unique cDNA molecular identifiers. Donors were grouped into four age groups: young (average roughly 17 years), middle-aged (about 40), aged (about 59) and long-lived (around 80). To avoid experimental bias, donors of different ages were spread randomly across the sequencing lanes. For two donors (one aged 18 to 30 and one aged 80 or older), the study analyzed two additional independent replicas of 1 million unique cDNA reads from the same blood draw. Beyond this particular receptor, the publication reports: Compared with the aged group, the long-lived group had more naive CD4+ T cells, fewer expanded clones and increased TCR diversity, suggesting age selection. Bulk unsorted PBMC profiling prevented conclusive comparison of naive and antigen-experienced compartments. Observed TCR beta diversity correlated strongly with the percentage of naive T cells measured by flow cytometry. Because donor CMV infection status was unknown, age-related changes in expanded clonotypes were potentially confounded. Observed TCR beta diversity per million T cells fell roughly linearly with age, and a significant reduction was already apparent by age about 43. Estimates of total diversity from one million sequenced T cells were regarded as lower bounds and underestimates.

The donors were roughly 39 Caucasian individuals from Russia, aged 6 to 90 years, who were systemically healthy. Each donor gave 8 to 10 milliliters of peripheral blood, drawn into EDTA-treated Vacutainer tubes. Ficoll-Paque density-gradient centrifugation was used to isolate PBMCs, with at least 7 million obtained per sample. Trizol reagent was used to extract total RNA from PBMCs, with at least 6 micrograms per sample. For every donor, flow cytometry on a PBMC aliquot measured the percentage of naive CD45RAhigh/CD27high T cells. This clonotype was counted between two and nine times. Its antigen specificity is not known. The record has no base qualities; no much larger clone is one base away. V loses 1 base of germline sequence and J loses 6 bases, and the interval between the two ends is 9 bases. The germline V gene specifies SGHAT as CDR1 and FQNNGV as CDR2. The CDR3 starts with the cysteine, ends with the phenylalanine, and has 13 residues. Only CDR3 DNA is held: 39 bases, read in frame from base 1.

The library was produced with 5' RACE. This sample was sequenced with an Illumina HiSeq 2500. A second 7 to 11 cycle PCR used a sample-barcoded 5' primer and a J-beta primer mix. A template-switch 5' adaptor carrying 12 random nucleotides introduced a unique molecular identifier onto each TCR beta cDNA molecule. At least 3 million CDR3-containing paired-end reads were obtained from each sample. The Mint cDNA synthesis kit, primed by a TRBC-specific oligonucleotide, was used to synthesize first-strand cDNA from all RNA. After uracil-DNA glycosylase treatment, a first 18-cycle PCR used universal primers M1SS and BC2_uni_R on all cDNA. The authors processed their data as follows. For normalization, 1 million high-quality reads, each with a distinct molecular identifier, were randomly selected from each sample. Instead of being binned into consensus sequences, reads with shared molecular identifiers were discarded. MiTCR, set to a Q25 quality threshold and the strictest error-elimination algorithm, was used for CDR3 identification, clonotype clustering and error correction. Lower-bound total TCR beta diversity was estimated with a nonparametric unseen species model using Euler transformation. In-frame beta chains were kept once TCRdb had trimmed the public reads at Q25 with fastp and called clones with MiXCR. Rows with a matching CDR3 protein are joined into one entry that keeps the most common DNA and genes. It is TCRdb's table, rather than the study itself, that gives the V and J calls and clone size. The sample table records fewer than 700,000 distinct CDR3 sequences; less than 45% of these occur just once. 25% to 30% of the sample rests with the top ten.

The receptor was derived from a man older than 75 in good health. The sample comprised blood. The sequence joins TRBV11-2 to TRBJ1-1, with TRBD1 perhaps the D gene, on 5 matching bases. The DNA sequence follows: TGTGCCAGCAGCTTAGCAGGGAGTGCTGAAGCTTTCTTT. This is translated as CASSLAGSAEAFF.